The 10 T cell receptor beta chains below come from one sample, sequenced in a study of post-analysis software for immune sequencing data. The TCR beta cDNA libraries carried unique molecular identifiers. MiXCR, run by TCRdb on the PCR reads, gives a single entry per CDR3 protein. The top ten hold approximately 10% of the sample, which has roughly 670,000 distinct CDR3 sequences, more than 50% seen once. Their antigens remain unidentified. Study findings and constraints: Patients carried five TRBV segments more frequently than controls did, and TRBV5-6, TRBV5-1 and TRBV20-1 were among them.

The sequenced sample was blood. These TCRs come from a girl aged 2 to 10 with multiple sclerosis.

This clonotype was seen a few times. The chain recombines TRBV29-1 with TRBJ2-1; D possibly corresponds to TRBD2 (6 bases). There are 16 residues in the CDR3. Trimming took off 5 bases at V and 5 bases at J, with 22 bases between the two ends. Germline values: CDR1 SQVTM, CDR2 ANQGSEA. CDR3 in DNA: TGCAGCGTTTGGGGGGAAGGGGCACAGGTGGACAATGAGCAGTTCTTC. Translation: CSVWGEGAQVDNEQFF.

The V gene is TRBV7-2, the J gene TRBJ2-7, with TRBD2 as a possible D gene (6 bases). The CDR3 is 13 amino acids. CDR1 is SGHTA, CDR2 FQGNSA, per germline. Trimming took 0 bases from V and 8 from J, leaving 11 bases between them. DNA of the CDR3: TGTGCCAGCAGCTTAGCGGTAGCGGCAAAGCAGTACTTC. It is translated as CASSLAVAAKQYF.

The genes are TRBV20-1 and TRBJ2-5; 7 bases align to TRBD2. The DNA end lines up better with TRBJ2-7; the J call may be wrong. The CDR3 is 15 amino acids. Germline V lookup: CDR1 DFQATT, CDR2 SNEGSKA (reference sequence). CDR3: CSARPNRGVSYEQYF. The DNA of the CDR3 is TGCAGTGCTAGACCCAACCGGGGGGTCTCCTACGAGCAGTACTTC.

The CDR3 region is CAISGINEQFF. The CDR3 nucleotides are TGTGCCATCAGTGGAATCAATGAGCAGTTCTTC. The chain couples TRBV10-3 to TRBJ2-1; no clear D. The CDR3 covers 11 residues. Germline V gives CDR1 ENHRY, CDR2 SYGVKD. Trimming pared 4 bases from V and 6 bases from J, leaving 4 bases between.

This clonotype was observed a handful of times. The CDR3 reads CASRGTGDNSPLHF. The CDR3 nucleotides are TGTGCCAGCAGAGGGACAGGCGATAATTCACCCCTCCACTTT. The chain couples TRBV9 to TRBJ1-6, with 8 bases matching TRBD1. Trimming removed 5 bases from V and 5 bases from J; junction bases left unmatched: 3. This CDR3 is built from 14 residues. CDR1 SGDLS and CDR2 YYNGEE come from the germline V gene.

The chain carries TRBV6-6 and TRBJ2-1; D might be TRBD2 (6 bases). The CDR3 consists of 15 residues. Germline lookup yields CDR1 MNHNY and CDR2 SVGAGI (reference sequence). V lost 8 bases and J lost 2, with 16 bases in between. The CDR3 here is CASGDSAAPYNEQFF. The CDR3 DNA follows: TGTGCCAGCGGGGACTCAGCGGCCCCCTACAATGAGCAGTTCTTC.

The chain is built from TRBV10-1 and TRBJ2-7, with TRBD2 matching 10 bases. The J call may be mistaken, given a closer DNA end match to TRBJ2-5. Germline assignment: CDR1 WNHNN and CDR2 SYGVQD (reference sequence). The CDR3 runs 15 residues. The CDR3 spells CASSGAGGPGETQYF. CDR3 sequence (DNA): TGCGCCAGCAGTGGAGCGGGAGGGCCGGGGGAGACCCAGTACTTC.

The chain joins TRBV4-1 to TRBJ2-7; no definite D call. Germline values: CDR1 MGHRA, CDR2 YSYEKL. V dropped 0 bases and J dropped 4 bases, with 10 bases sitting between them. The length of the CDR3 is 14 residues. The CDR3 DNA sequence: TGCGCCAGCAGCCAAGATGGAACACCTTACGAGCAGTACTTC. It translates to CASSQDGTPYEQYF.

The J gene is TRBJ2-3, the V gene TRBV6-2 or TRBV6-3; 9 bases agree with TRBD2. Germline V gene data show CDR1 as MNHEY and CDR2 as SVGEGT. V shed 7 bases and J 4 bases; nucleotides not matched to a gene: 12. CDR3 length: 16 amino acids. The CDR3 sequence: CASTPTRTSAPDTQYF. The CDR3 nucleotides read TGTGCCAGCACTCCTACACGGACTAGCGCTCCAGATACGCAGTATTTT.

The chain joins TRBV5-1 to TRBJ2-5; perhaps TRBD1 as D (5 bases). V gave up 3 bases and J gave up 2 bases, with 17 bases separating them. The CDR3 loop spans 16 amino acids. Germline CDR1 is SGHRS and CDR2 is YFSETQ. CDR3 nucleotides: TGCGCCAGCAGCTCTTGGACACCGGGTACTCAAGAGACCCAGTACTTC. It encodes CASSSWTPGTQETQYF. The variable domain in full, with the rest retrieved from reference TRBV5-1 and TRBJ2-5, is KAGVTQTPRYLIKTRGQQVTLSCSPISGHRSVSWYQQTPGQGLQFLFEYFSETQRNKGNFPGRFSGRQFSNSRSEMNVSTLELGDSALYLCASSSWTPGTQETQYFGPGTRLLVL.